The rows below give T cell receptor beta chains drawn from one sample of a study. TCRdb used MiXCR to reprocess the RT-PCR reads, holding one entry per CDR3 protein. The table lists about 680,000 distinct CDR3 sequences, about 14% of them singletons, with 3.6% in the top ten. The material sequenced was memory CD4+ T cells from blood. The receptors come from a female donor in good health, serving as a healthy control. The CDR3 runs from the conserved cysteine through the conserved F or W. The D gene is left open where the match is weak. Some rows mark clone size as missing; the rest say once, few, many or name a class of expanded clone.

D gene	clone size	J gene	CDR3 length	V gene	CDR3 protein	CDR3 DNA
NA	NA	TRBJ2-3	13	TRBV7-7	CASSSGSFNTQYF	TGTGCCAGCAGCAGCGGGTCCTTTAATACGCAGTATTTT
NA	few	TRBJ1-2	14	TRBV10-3	CAISEGGGYYGYTF	TGTGCCATCAGTGAGGGCGGGGGGTACTATGGCTACACCTTC
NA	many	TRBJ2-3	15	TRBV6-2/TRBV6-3	CASSYPGAAADTQYF	TGTGCCAGCAGTTACCCAGGGGCGGCGGCAGATACGCAGTATTTT
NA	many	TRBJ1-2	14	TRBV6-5	CASSATFSGYGYTF	TGTGCCAGCAGCGCGACATTCTCGGGCTATGGCTACACCTTC
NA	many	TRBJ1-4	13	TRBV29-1	CSVRKSTNEKLFF	TGCAGCGTTCGGAAGTCAACTAATGAAAAACTGTTTTTT
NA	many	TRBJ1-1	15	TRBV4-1	CASSFGQGPNTEAFF	TGCGCCAGCAGCTTCGGTCAGGGCCCCAACACTGAAGCTTTCTTT
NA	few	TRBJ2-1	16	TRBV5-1	CASSPGGDGIINEQFF	TGCGCCAGCAGCCCTGGCGGGGACGGAATTATCAATGAGCAGTTCTTC
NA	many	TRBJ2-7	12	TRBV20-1	CSASPTGYEQYF	TGCAGTGCCTCTCCCACAGGTTACGAGCAGTACTTC
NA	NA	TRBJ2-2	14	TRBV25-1	CASSASLGAGELFF	TGTGCCAGCAGTGCCTCCCTAGGGGCCGGGGAGCTGTTTTTT
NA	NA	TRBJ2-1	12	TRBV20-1	CSASQGLNEQFF	TGCAGTGCTAGTCAGGGCCTCAATGAGCAGTTCTTC
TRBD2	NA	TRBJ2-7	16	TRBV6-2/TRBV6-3	CASSYPAGEGSYEQYF	TGTGCCAGCAGTTACCCAGCGGGAGAGGGGTCCTACGAGCAGTACTTC
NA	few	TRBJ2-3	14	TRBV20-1	CSARGSTNTDTQYF	TGCAGTGCTAGGGGTAGCACGAACACAGATACGCAGTATTTT
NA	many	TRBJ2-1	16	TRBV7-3	CASSHQPGLPNNEQFF	TGTGCCAGCAGCCACCAACCGGGACTGCCAAACAATGAGCAGTTCTTC
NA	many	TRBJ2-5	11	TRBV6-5	CASSFSGTQYF	TGTGCCAGCAGCTTCTCGGGGACCCAGTACTTC
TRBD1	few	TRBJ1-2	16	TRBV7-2	CASSLVPPGTENGYTF	TGTGCCAGCAGCTTAGTGCCACCCGGGACAGAGAATGGCTACACCTTC
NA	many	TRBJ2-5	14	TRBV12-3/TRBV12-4	CASDSGGREETQYF	TGTGCCAGCGATTCGGGGGGCAGGGAGGAGACCCAGTACTTC
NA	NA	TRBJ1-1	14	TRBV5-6	CASSAGTLNTEAFF	TGTGCCAGCAGCGCCGGGACTCTGAACACTGAAGCTTTCTTT
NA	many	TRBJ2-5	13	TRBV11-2	CASSLGNQETQYF	TGTGCCAGCAGCTTAGGGAATCAAGAGACCCAGTACTTC
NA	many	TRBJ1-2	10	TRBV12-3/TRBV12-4	CASSPDGYTF	TGTGCCAGCAGCCCCGATGGCTACACCTTC
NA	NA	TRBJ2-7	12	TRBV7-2	CASSSLGPEQYF	TGTGCCAGCAGCTCCCTAGGACCCGAGCAGTACTTC
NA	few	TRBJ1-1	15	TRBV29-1	CSADPERRKNTEAFF	TGCAGCGCAGACCCTGAGAGACGGAAGAACACTGAAGCTTTCTTT
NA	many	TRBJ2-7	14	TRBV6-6	CASSTGTWPYEQYF	TGTGCCAGCAGTACCGGGACATGGCCCTACGAGCAGTACTTC
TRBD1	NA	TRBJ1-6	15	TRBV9	CASSVGGQGNSPLHF	TGTGCCAGCAGCGTAGGTGGACAGGGAAATTCACCCCTCCACTTT
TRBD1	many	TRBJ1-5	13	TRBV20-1	CSARPDRGRPQHF	TGCAGTGCTAGACCGGACAGGGGGAGGCCCCAGCATTTT
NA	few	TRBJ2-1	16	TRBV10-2	CASSEAFSVADNEQFF	TGCGCCAGCAGTGAGGCTTTTTCGGTAGCGGACAATGAGCAGTTCTTC
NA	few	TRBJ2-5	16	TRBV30	CAWSGQGPRGRKTQYF	TGTGCCTGGAGTGGCCAGGGCCCGAGGGGTCGGAAGACCCAGTACTTC
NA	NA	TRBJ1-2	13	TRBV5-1	CASSFGTWGGYTF	TGCGCCAGCAGCTTTGGGACTTGGGGAGGCTACACCTTC
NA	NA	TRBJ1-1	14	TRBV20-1	CSATLAGGNTEAFF	TGCAGTGCAACCCTGGCGGGGGGGAACACTGAAGCTTTCTTT
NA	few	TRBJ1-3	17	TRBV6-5	CASSYWGPQAPGNTIYF	TGTGCCAGCAGTTACTGGGGACCTCAGGCTCCTGGAAACACCATATATTTT
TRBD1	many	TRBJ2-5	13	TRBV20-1	CSAAWTGTETQYF	TGCAGTGCTGCCTGGACAGGGACAGAGACCCAGTACTTC
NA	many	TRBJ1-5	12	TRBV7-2	CASSLERGPQHF	TGTGCCAGCAGCTTAGAGAGGGGTCCCCAGCATTTT
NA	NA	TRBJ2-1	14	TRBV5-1	CASSYVWPGNEQFF	TGCGCCAGCAGCTACGTGTGGCCAGGGAATGAGCAGTTCTTC
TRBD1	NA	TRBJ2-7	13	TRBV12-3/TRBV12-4	CASSLARGREQYF	TGTGCCAGCAGTTTAGCCAGGGGGCGAGAGCAGTACTTC
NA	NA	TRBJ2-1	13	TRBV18	CASSRETGFEQFF	TGTGCCAGCTCACGAGAAACAGGGTTTGAGCAGTTCTTC
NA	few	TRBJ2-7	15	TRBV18	CASSPGVLSAYEQYF	TGTGCCAGCTCACCAGGAGTCCTCTCAGCCTACGAGCAGTACTTC
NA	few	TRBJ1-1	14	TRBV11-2	CASSSAGKGTEAFF	TGTGCCAGCAGCAGCGCAGGGAAAGGCACTGAAGCTTTCTTT
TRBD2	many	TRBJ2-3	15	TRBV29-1	CSGASSSGSTDTQYF	TGCAGCGGCGCCTCATCTAGCGGGAGCACAGATACGCAGTATTTT
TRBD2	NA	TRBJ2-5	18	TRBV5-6	CASKRPEASGREWETQYF	TGTGCCAGCAAGCGTCCAGAGGCTAGCGGGAGGGAGTGGGAGACCCAGTACTTC
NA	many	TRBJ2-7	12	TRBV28	CASSQMDSLEYF	TGTGCCAGCAGTCAGATGGACAGTCTGGAGTACTTC
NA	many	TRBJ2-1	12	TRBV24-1	CATEGQYNEQFF	TGCGCGACAGAGGGACAATACAATGAGCAGTTCTTC
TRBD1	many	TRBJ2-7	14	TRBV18	CASSPRQGTYEQYF	TGCGCCAGCAGCCCAAGACAGGGTACCTACGAGCAGTACTTC
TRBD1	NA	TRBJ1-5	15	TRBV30	CAWTSGQGEWQPQHF	TGTGCCTGGACCTCGGGGCAGGGGGAATGGCAGCCCCAGCATTTT
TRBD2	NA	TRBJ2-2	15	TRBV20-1	CSAQIAGGRFGELFF	TGCAGTGCTCAGATAGCGGGAGGGCGATTCGGGGAGCTGTTTTTT
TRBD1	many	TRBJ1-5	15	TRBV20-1	CSASYPDRVYQPQHF	TGCAGTGCTTCTTACCCGGACAGGGTTTATCAGCCCCAGCATTTT
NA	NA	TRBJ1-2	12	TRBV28	CASLRGGYGYTF	TGTGCCAGCCTCAGGGGAGGGTATGGCTACACCTTC
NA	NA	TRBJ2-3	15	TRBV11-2	CASSLDKDYTDTQYF	TGTGCCAGCAGCTTAGATAAGGACTACACAGATACGCAGTATTTT